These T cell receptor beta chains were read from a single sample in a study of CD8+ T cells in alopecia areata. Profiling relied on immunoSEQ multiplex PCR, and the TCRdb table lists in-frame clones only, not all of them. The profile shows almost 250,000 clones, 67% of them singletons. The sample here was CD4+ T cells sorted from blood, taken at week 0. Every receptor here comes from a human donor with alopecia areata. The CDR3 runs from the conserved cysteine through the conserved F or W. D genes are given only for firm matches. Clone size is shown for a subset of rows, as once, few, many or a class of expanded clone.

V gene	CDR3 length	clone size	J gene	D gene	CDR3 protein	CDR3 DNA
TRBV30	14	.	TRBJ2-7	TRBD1	CAWSATKTGDEQYF	TGTGCCTGGAGTGCCACCAAGACAGGGGACGAGCAGTACTTC
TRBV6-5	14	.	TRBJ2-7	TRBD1	CASSSLTGAYEQYF	TGTGCCAGCAGTTCCCTGACAGGGGCCTACGAGCAGTACTTC
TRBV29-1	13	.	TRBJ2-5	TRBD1	CSVGNRGLETQYF	TGCAGCGTCGGTAACAGGGGGCTAGAGACCCAGTACTTC
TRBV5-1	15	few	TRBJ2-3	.	CASSLASAQADTQYF	TGCGCCAGCAGCTTGGCCAGCGCCCAGGCAGATACGCAGTATTTT
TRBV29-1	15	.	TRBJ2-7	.	CSVDSRGGSRYEQYF	TGCAGCGTTGATTCTAGGGGGGGATCTCGCTACGAGCAGTACTTC
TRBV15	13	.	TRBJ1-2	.	CATSRDLGGGYTF	TGTGCCACCAGCAGAGATCTAGGAGGGGGCTACACCTTC
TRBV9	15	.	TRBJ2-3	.	CASSARDLATDTQYF	TGTGCCAGCAGCGCCCGGGACTTAGCGACAGATACGCAGTATTTT
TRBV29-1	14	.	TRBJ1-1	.	CSVEGPARNTEAFF	TGCAGCGTTGAGGGACCAGCCAGGAACACTGAAGCTTTCTTT
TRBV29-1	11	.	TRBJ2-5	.	CSVAGTETQYF	TGCAGCGTTGCCGGGACAGAGACCCAGTACTTC
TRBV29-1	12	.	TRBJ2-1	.	CSVDPGLDEQFF	TGCAGCGTTGATCCAGGGTTGGATGAGCAGTTCTTC
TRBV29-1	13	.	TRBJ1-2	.	CSVTEGDIHGYTF	TGCAGCGTGACCGAGGGGGACATCCATGGCTACACCTTC
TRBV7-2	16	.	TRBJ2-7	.	CASSLWLPTSSYEQYF	TGTGCCAGCAGCTTATGGCTTCCTACTAGCTCCTACGAGCAGTACTTC
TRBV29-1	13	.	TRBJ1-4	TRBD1	CSVEEDRGEKLFF	TGCAGCGTTGAGGAAGACAGGGGTGAAAAACTGTTTTTT
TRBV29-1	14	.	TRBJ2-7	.	CSGEDYNSAYEQYF	TGCAGCGGCGAGGATTACAATAGTGCCTACGAGCAGTACTTC
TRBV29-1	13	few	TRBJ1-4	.	CSVRGQINEKLFF	TGCAGCGTTCGGGGTCAGATTAATGAAAAACTGTTTTTT
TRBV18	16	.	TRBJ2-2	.	CASSPPWGRNTGELFF	TGTGCCAGCTCACCACCCTGGGGGCGCAACACCGGGGAGCTGTTTTTT
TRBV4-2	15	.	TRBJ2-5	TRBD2	CASSQDLRGGETQYF	TGTGCCAGCAGCCAAGATTTACGGGGGGGAGAGACCCAGTACTTC
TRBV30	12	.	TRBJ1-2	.	CAWDTTNYGYTF	TGTGCCTGGGACACTACCAACTATGGCTACACCTTC
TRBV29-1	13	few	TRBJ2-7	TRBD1	CSVAPGTGAEQYF	TGCAGCGTCGCGCCCGGGACAGGGGCCGAGCAGTACTTC
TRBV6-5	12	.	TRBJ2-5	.	CASSSSEETQYF	TGTGCCAGCAGTTCCTCCGAGGAGACCCAGTACTTC
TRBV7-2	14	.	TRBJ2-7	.	CASSLGGRTYEQYF	TGTGCCAGCAGCTTAGGCGGCAGAACCTACGAGCAGTACTTC
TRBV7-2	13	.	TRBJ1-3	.	CASIQGPGNTIYF	TGTGCCAGCATCCAGGGACCTGGAAACACCATATATTTT
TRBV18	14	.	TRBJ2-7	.	CASSPTTVDYEQYF	TGTGCCAGCTCACCTACGACGGTGGACTACGAGCAGTACTTC
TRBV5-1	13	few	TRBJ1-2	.	CASSFGRTYGYTF	TGCGCCAGCAGCTTTGGCAGGACCTATGGCTACACCTTC
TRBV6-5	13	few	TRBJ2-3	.	CASSPPRTDTQYF	TGTGCCAGCTCCCCCCCTCGCACAGATACGCAGTATTTT
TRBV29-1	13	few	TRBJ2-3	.	CSVEGGLRDTQYF	TGCAGCGTTGAAGGGGGGCTAAGGGATACGCAGTATTTT
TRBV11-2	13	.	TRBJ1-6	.	CASSLPANSPLHF	TGTGCCAGCAGCCTACCGGCTAATTCACCCCTCCACTTT
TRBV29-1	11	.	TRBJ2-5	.	CSGGVVETQYF	TGCAGCGGGGGGGTGGTGGAGACCCAGTACTTC
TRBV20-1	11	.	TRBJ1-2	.	CSARGGYGYTF	TGCAGTGCTAGAGGAGGGTATGGCTACACCTTC
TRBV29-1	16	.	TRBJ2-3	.	CSVEDGRGPSTDTQYF	TGCAGCGTTGAAGATGGGCGGGGCCCTAGCACAGATACGCAGTATTTT
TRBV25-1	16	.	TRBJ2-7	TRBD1	CASSEAGTGFLYEQYF	TGTGCCAGCAGTGAAGCCGGGACAGGGTTCCTCTACGAGCAGTACTTC
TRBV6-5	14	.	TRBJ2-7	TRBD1	CASRASTGAYEQYF	TGTGCCAGCAGGGCATCAACAGGGGCCTACGAGCAGTACTTC
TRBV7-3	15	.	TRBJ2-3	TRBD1	CASSRRQGLLDTQYF	TGTGCCAGCAGCCGTCGACAGGGTCTCCTCGATACGCAGTATTTT
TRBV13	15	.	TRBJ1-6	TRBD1	CASSYHRGKNSPLHF	TGTGCCAGCAGCTACCACAGGGGTAAAAATTCACCCCTCCACTTT
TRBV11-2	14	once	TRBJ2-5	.	CASSSIRRKETQYF	TGTGCCAGCAGCTCCATCAGGAGAAAGGAGACCCAGTACTTC
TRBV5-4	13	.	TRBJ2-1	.	CASSLWVTDEQFF	TGTGCCAGCAGCTTGTGGGTGACGGATGAGCAGTTCTTC
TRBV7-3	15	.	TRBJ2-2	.	CASSLTTGNTGELFF	TGTGCCAGCAGCTTAACCACAGGGAACACCGGGGAGCTGTTTTTT
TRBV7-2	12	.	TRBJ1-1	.	CASSRTTDVAFF	TGTGCCAGCAGCCGTACGACGGACGTCGCTTTCTTT
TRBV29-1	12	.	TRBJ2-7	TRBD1	CSAGQGIYEQYF	TGCAGCGCCGGACAGGGGATCTACGAGCAGTACTTC
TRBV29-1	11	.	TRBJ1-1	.	CSARMNTEAFF	TGCAGCGCTCGGATGAACACTGAAGCTTTCTTT
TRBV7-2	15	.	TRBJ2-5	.	CASSLDFGPTQTQYF	TGTGCCAGCAGCTTGGACTTTGGCCCAACCCAGACCCAGTACTTC
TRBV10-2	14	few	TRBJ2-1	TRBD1	CASHWDRGGNEQFF	TGCGCCAGCCATTGGGACAGGGGAGGAAATGAGCAGTTCTTC
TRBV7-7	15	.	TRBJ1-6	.	CASSLEANGDSPLHF	TGTGCTAGCAGCTTAGAGGCAAACGGGGATTCACCCCTCCACTTT
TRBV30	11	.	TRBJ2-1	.	CAWSHTNEQFF	TGTGCCTGGAGTCACACCAATGAGCAGTTCTTC
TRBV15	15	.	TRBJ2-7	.	CATKPGGHVSYEQYF	TGTGCCACCAAGCCAGGGGGGCACGTCTCCTACGAGCAGTACTTC
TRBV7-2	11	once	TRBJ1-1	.	CASSMGPEAFF	TGTGCCAGCAGCATGGGACCTGAAGCTTTCTTT
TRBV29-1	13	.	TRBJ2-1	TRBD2	CSVRDSGGNEQFF	TGCAGCGTTCGGGATAGCGGGGGGAATGAGCAGTTCTTC
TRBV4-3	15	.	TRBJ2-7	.	CASSLGGGDYYEQYF	TGCGCCAGCAGCCTTGGAGGGGGGGACTACTACGAGCAGTACTTC
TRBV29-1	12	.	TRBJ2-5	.	CSVDRYQETQYF	TGCAGCGTTGACAGGTACCAAGAGACCCAGTACTTC
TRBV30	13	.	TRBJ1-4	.	CAWRGRPAEKLFF	TGTGCCTGGAGAGGACGGCCAGCGGAAAAACTGTTTTTT
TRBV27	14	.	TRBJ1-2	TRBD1	CASSLWQGANGYTF	TGTGCCAGCAGTTTATGGCAGGGGGCCAATGGCTACACCTTC
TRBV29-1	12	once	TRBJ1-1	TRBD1	CSVRTGTTEAFF	TGCAGCGTGAGGACAGGGACCACTGAAGCTTTCTTT